One T cell receptor beta chain is described in this entry. TCRdb recomputed calls from the reads with MiXCR, one row per CDR3 protein. This sample has 310,000 or so distinct CDR3 sequences, with roughly 23% found just once. Per the germline V gene, CDR1 is MNHEY and CDR2 is SVGEGT. V dropped 8 bases and J dropped 10 bases, with 18 bases sitting between them. This CDR3 comprises 13 residues. This sample is part of a study of T cell repertoires in cytomegalovirus infection. This clonotype was sampled from a human donor in good health (CMV status not recorded). Some clones in this sample may be carry-over from other donors' samples. Specimen: PBMCs. The J gene is TRBJ2-1, the V gene TRBV6-2 or TRBV6-3; D uncertain. CDR3 loop: CASCPLAGTEQFF. CDR3 bases: TGTGCCAGCTGCCCTCTCGCTGGAACGGAGCAGTTCTTC.